One and the same sample provided the 18 T cell receptor beta chains below, sequenced in a study of cytomegalovirus exposure and HLA in healthy donors (TCRdb year 2017). Library method: the immunoSEQ multiplex PCR assay. TCRdb retrieved this table from immuneACCESS and kept in-frame rearrangements only. Not all clones are present; in checked studies, unresolved V genes account for under half, and no reason is known for the remainder. The sample contains under 250,000 clones, 87% of them found a single time. The ten largest clones capture 2.6% of the sample. The sequencing input was PBMCs. These receptors all come from a man aged 18 to 29 in good health and CMV-seronegative.

This sequence joins TRBV18 and TRBJ2-7; tentatively, D is TRBD2 (5 bases). The ends were cut back, 4 bases at V and 0 bases at J, with 7 bases in the middle. Germline lookup yields CDR1 KGHSH and CDR2 LQKENI. This CDR3 region has 13 residues. This CDR3 reads CASSRRSSYEQYF. CDR3 sequence (DNA): TGTGCCAGCTCACGGAGGAGCTCCTACGAGCAGTACTTC.

The chain employs TRBV7-2 and TRBJ1-6, with D tentatively TRBD1 (5 bases). This CDR3 contains 13 residues. The V end was cut by 5 bases, the J end by 13 bases, with 15 bases between. Germline CDR1 is SGHTA and CDR2 is FQGNSA. CDR3 region: CASSPNFRVPLHF. Written as DNA, the CDR3 is TGTGCCAGCAGCCCCAATTTCAGGGTCCCCCTCCACTTT.

The chain recombines TRBV27 with TRBJ2-1; 9 positions agree with TRBD1. The CDR3 has 14 residues. Germline trimming cut 4 bases from V and 9 bases from J; bases unmatched to any gene: 7. CDR1 and CDR2 (germline): MNHEY, SMNVEV (reference sequence). The CDR3 spells CASSSDRGYGEQFF. The CDR3 nucleotides are TGTGCCAGCAGTTCAGACAGGGGGTACGGTGAGCAGTTCTTC.

The CDR3 nucleotides are TGTGCCATCAGTGAGTCTTCGGTATTAGTAGCCAAAAACATTCAGTACTTC. This gives the protein CAISESSVLVAKNIQYF. The rearrangement links TRBV10-3 to TRBJ2-4; D is undetermined. Trimming removed 0 bases at V and 0 bases at J, with 12 bases between. CDR1 ENHRY and CDR2 SYGVKD come from the germline V gene. The CDR3 runs to 17 residues.

Notes on this clone: A far larger clone is one nucleotide away, so this likely arose from a read error. The rearrangement uses TRBV6-6 and TRBJ1-2; the D is unclear. Germline CDR1 is MNHNY and CDR2 is SVGAGI (reference sequence). The ends were cut back, 1 base at V and 6 bases at J, with 6 bases in the middle. There are 12 residues in the CDR3. The CDR3 sequence: CASSYYGNGYTF. The CDR3 nucleotides are TGTGCCAGCAGTTACTACGGGAATGGCTACACCTTC.

V is TRBV11-2 and J is TRBJ2-3; 8 bases are a match to TRBD2. The V segment lost 5 bases and the J segment 4 bases; nucleotides outside the gene matches: 5. CDR1 and CDR2 from the germline V gene are SGHAT and FQNNGV. The CDR3 loop spans 14 amino acids. This CDR3 reads CASSEGLAADTQYF. CDR3 sequence (DNA): TGTGCCAGCAGCGAAGGACTAGCTGCAGATACGCAGTATTTT.

The rearrangement links TRBV5-1 to TRBJ1-4; perhaps TRBD1 as D (6 bases). The V gene lost 1 base and the J gene lost 2 bases, with 12 bases spanning the gap. Germline V CDR1 and CDR2: SGHRS, YFSETQ. The CDR3 consists of 16 residues. CDR3 amino acids: CASSLYGRGTNEKLFF. The DNA of the CDR3 is TGCGCCAGCAGCTTGTACGGCAGGGGCACTAATGAAAAACTGTTTTTT.

The rearrangement joins TRBV29-1 to TRBJ2-7, with D maybe TRBD1 (6 bases). From germline, CDR1 is SQVTM and CDR2 ANQGSEA. With 3 bases removed from V and 2 bases from J, the gap between germline ends came to 8 bases. The length of the CDR3 is 12 residues. CDR3 in DNA: TGCAGCGTTGAGGACAGTCCCTACGAGCAGTACTTC. Its translation: CSVEDSPYEQYF.

This chain uses TRBV2 with TRBJ1-4; tentatively, D is TRBD1 (6 bases). This CDR3 is 14 amino acids long. V lost 6 bases, J lost 3 bases, and 11 bases lay in between. Germline loops: CDR1 SNHLY, CDR2 FYNNEI. CDR3 protein: CASSLQGSNEKLFF. Here the CDR3 DNA reads TGTGCCAGCAGCCTCCAGGGGTCTAATGAAAAACTGTTTTTT.

The gene calls are TRBV5-1 and TRBJ2-1, with 7 bases matching TRBD2. Germline V gives CDR1 SGHRS, CDR2 YFSETQ. The trim removed 1 base at V and 7 bases at J, leaving 5 bases unmatched. There are 14 residues in the CDR3. The CDR3 loop reads CASSLRAGSNEQFF. Here the CDR3 DNA reads TGCGCCAGCAGCTTGAGAGCGGGATCGAATGAGCAGTTCTTC.

V is TRBV6-1 and J is TRBJ1-5; no reliable D call. This CDR3 has 13 amino acids. The V and J ends lost 4 bases and 4 bases respectively, with 8 bases between them. Per the germline V gene, CDR1 is MNHNS and CDR2 is SASEGT. The CDR3 DNA reads as TGTGCCAGCAGTGCTGGGCAGAATCAGCCCCAGCATTTT. Protein product: CASSAGQNQPQHF.

The rearrangement uses TRBV10-1 and TRBJ2-3; 13 bases line up with TRBD2. The length of the CDR3 is 14 residues. Germline CDR1 reads WNHNN; CDR2 reads SYGVQD (reference sequence). The J segment lost 9 bases and the V segment lost 6 bases, leaving 6 bases of the junction unmatched. DNA of the CDR3: TGCGCCAGCAGCTACGGACTAGCGGGAGAAACGCAGTATTTT. Its translation is CASSYGLAGETQYF.

The chain links TRBV9 to TRBJ2-5, with D possibly TRBD2 on 6 matching bases. The germline V and J ends were trimmed by 2 bases and 2 bases, with 16 bases remaining between them. The CDR3 spans 16 residues. CDR1 is SGDLS, CDR2 YYNGEE, per germline. The CDR3 region has the DNA TGTGCCAGCAGCGTGTCCACCTGGGACTCTCAAGAGACCCAGTACTTC. It encodes CASSVSTWDSQETQYF.

In this sample, this clone turned up once. This chain uses TRBV7-9 with TRBJ1-1; 7 nucleotides line up with TRBD1. Germline V CDR1 and CDR2: SEHNR, FQNEAQ (reference sequence). Trimming at V came to 2 bases and at J to 3 bases, leaving 3 bases not matched to a gene. The CDR3 has 14 amino acids. The CDR3 spells CASSLSGGHTEAFF. The CDR3 DNA reads TGTGCCAGCAGCTTATCAGGGGGGCACACTGAAGCTTTCTTT.

The V gene is TRBV30, the J gene TRBJ2-7, with 8 bases lining up with TRBD2. This CDR3 comprises 18 residues. V was clipped by 2 bases and J by 0 bases; unmatched bases: 15. Germline assignment: CDR1 GTSNPN and CDR2 SVGIG (reference sequence). The CDR3 spells CAWSLSRLSGDFSYEQYF. The CDR3 nucleotides are TGTGCCTGGAGTCTATCCCGACTTAGCGGGGATTTCTCCTACGAGCAGTACTTC. Full variable domain (remainder filled in from reference TRBV30 and TRBJ2-7): SQTIHQWPATLVQPVGSPLSLECTVEGTSNPNLYWYRQAAGRGLQLLFYSVGIGQISSEVPQNLSASRPQDRQFILSSKKLLLSDSGFYLCAWSLSRLSGDFSYEQYFGPGTRLTVT.

The rearrangement links TRBV2 to TRBJ2-1; TRBD2 aligns across 10 bases. With 6 bases clipped from V and 5 bases from J, the junction kept 4 bases outside the gene matches. The CDR3 runs to 14 residues. CDR1 and CDR2 (germline): SNHLY, FYNNEI. The CDR3 reads CASSRGLANNEQFF. Here the CDR3 DNA reads TGTGCCAGCAGCCGGGGACTAGCGAACAATGAGCAGTTCTTC.

This chain uses TRBV2 with TRBJ2-2; TRBD1 matches 8 bases. Trimming removed 11 bases from V and 1 base from J; junction bases left unmatched: 9. The germline gives CDR1 SNHLY, CDR2 FYNNEI. The CDR3 is 15 residues long. The CDR3 region has the DNA TGTGCCGTACAGTCCGGGACAGGGAACACCGGGGAGCTGTTTTTT. Translated: CAVQSGTGNTGELFF.

The chain is built from TRBV27 and TRBJ2-1; D might be TRBD1 (6 bases). Germline-derived CDR1 and CDR2 are MNHEY and SMNVEV (reference sequence). V was trimmed by 2 bases and J by 7 bases, leaving 12 bases between them. CDR3 length: 14 amino acids. The CDR3 nucleotides read TGTGCCAGCAGTTTAGGATTTAGGGGGAATGAGCAGTTCTTC. It specifies CASSLGFRGNEQFF.